The 27 T cell receptor beta chains listed next were all sequenced from one sample in a study of blood T cell repertoires in COVID-19. Here immunoSEQ multiplex PCR was the method, and the copy in TCRdb shows in-frame clones only, minus some. Of about 150,000 clones in the sample, 70% to 90% were seen once. Sequenced: peripheral blood. Receptors were obtained from a man aged 60-69 years with COVID-19, enrolled during active disease.

The rearrangement uses TRBV7-8 and TRBJ2-3, with 10 nucleotides matching TRBD1. V was pared by 10 bases and J by 4 bases, with 11 bases of the junction left unmatched. There are 15 residues in the CDR3. Germline CDR1 is SGHVS and CDR2 is FQNEAQ. The DNA of the CDR3 is TGTGCCACGCTCAGGGACAGGGGTTATTCAGATACGCAGTATTTT. Protein: CATLRDRGYSDTQYF.

A note on this clone: The junction and the germline gene differ at one end; a read error may be behind it. The chain carries TRBV7-7 and TRBJ1-4, with 7 positions matching TRBD1. Germline CDR1 and CDR2: SSHAT and FNYEAQ (reference sequence). This CDR3 has 13 residues. In nucleotides, the CDR3 is TGTGCTAGCAGCAGGGGACAGCCTGGGGAACTGTTTTTT. It is translated as CASSRGQPGELFF.

This sequence joins TRBV28 and TRBJ1-2, with TRBD1 as a possible D gene (5 bases). The germline V gene has CDR1 MDHEN and CDR2 SYDVKM. Trimming took off 7 bases at V and 3 bases at J, with 21 bases between the two ends. The CDR3 extends over 16 amino acids. The chain's CDR3 is CASIRWGGGRHYGYTF. CDR3 sequence (DNA): TGTGCCAGCATTCGATGGGGGGGTGGACGTCACTATGGCTACACCTTC.

The chain joins TRBV19 to TRBJ1-1; D gene ambiguous. Trimming cost V 3 bases and J 2 bases, with 19 bases left between them. The CDR3 runs to 17 residues. CDR1 LNHDA and CDR2 SQIVND come from the germline V gene (reference sequence). The CDR3 reads CASSIQFLAGFNTEAFF. CDR3 bases: TGTGCCAGTAGTATCCAATTCTTAGCCGGTTTTAACACTGAAGCTTTCTTT.

The V gene is TRBV10-3, the J gene TRBJ2-3; TRBD1 matches 10 bases. V lost 0 bases and J lost 4; bases outside the gene matches: 7. This CDR3 is built from 17 residues. CDR1 is ENHRY, CDR2 SYGVKD, per germline. This chain's CDR3 is CAISESRRQGAADTQYF. CDR3 DNA: TGTGCCATCAGTGAGTCGAGAAGACAGGGGGCCGCAGATACGCAGTATTTT.

This chain links TRBV4-1 with TRBJ2-7; D is uncertain. Germline V gene sequence: CDR1 MGHRA, CDR2 YSYEKL. Trimming took 4 bases from V and 0 from J, leaving 10 bases between them. This CDR3 has 14 residues. CDR3 region: CASSPGLRSYEQYF. The CDR3 nucleotides are TGCGCCAGCAGCCCGGGTTTGCGCTCCTACGAGCAGTACTTC.

The chain is built from TRBV6-6 and TRBJ1-2; weak D call: TRBD1 (5 bases). V dropped 2 bases and J dropped 5 bases, with 12 bases sitting between them. This CDR3 region has 14 residues. Germline V gene lookup returns CDR1 MNHNY and CDR2 SVGAGI (reference sequence). Here the CDR3 DNA reads TGTGCCAGCAGTTACGGGGAGGAGGGGTATGGCTACACCTTC. Translation: CASSYGEEGYGYTF.

V usage is TRBV5-6 and J usage is TRBJ2-3; D is unresolved. Between the trimmed V and J ends, which lost 10 bases and 6 bases, there was a span of 6 bases. The CDR3 has 9 amino acids. Germline CDR1 SGHDT, CDR2 YYEEEE. This CDR3 is CAEWDTQYF. For the CDR3, the DNA is TGTGCCGAGTGGGATACGCAGTATTTT.

The chain links TRBV7-9 to TRBJ1-5, with D possibly matching TRBD1 (6 bases). The V end lost 5 bases, the J end lost 3 bases, and 20 bases lay between the germline ends. Germline V gene sequence: CDR1 SEHNR, CDR2 FQNEAQ (reference sequence). This CDR3 comprises 17 residues. The CDR3 sequence: CASSRSRGGANNQPQHF. CDR3 DNA: TGTGCCAGCAGCCGCAGCCGGGGGGGGGCCAACAATCAGCCCCAGCATTTT.

The CDR3, as DNA: TGTGCCAGCAGCTTGCCATCAGGGGAAAAACTGTTTTTT. Residues: CASSLPSGEKLFF. The gene calls are TRBV5-8 and TRBJ1-4, with D possibly matching TRBD1 (5 bases). This CDR3 has 13 residues. CDR1 SGHTS and CDR2 YDEGEE come from the germline V gene. V lost 1 base to trimming and J lost 8 bases, with 9 bases between them.

Only a few counts were recorded for this clone. V gene TRBV24-1 combines with J gene TRBJ2-1, with 10 bases aligning to TRBD1. Germline lookup yields CDR1 KGHDR and CDR2 SFDVKD. The length of the CDR3 is 16 residues. Trimming removed 1 base from V and 2 bases from J; junction bases left unmatched: 1. Here the CDR3 reads CATSDFGQGAYNEQFF. CDR3 DNA sequence: TGTGCCACCAGTGATTTCGGACAGGGGGCCTACAATGAGCAGTTCTTC.

This CDR3 reads CASSQVPGTGNGYTF. CDR3 nucleotides: TGCGCCAGCAGCCAAGTACCTGGGACAGGGAATGGCTACACCTTC. The rearrangement joins TRBV4-3 to TRBJ1-2, with 9 bases fitting TRBD1. From germline, CDR1 is LGHNA and CDR2 YSLEER. The V and J ends lost 1 base and 6 bases, in that order; junction bases with no gene match: 6. This CDR3 contains 15 residues.

The chain employs TRBV6-6 and TRBJ1-2, with 7 bases that match TRBD1. The CDR3 is 12 amino acids. V lost 11 bases to trimming and J lost 5 bases; unmatched junction nucleotides: 8. Germline CDR1 MNHNY, CDR2 SVGAGI (reference sequence). DNA of the CDR3: TGTGCCGGACATCAGGGGGGATATGGCTACACCTTC. Protein sequence: CAGHQGGYGYTF.

This chain connects TRBV5-6 to TRBJ2-3, with D possibly being TRBD1 (6 bases). V lost 2 bases to trimming and J lost 0 bases, with 13 bases between them. Germline V gene data show CDR1 as SGHDT and CDR2 as YYEEEE. This CDR3 is 16 amino acids long. CDR3 coding DNA: TGTGCCAGCAGCTTTAACGGACAGTCCAGCACAGATACGCAGTATTTT. It specifies CASSFNGQSSTDTQYF. The full variable domain, in which reference TRBV5-6 and TRBJ2-3 provide the parts outside the CDR3, is DAGVTQSPTHLIKTRGQQVTLRCSPKSGHDTVSWYQQALGQGPQFIFQYYEEEERQRGNFPDRFSGHQFPNYSSELNVNALLLGDSALYLCASSFNGQSSTDTQYFGPGTRLTVL.

This clone was picked up one time. The chain links TRBV3-1 (or the pseudogene TRBV3-2) to TRBJ2-3; 10 bases are a match to TRBD2. This CDR3 contains 16 residues. From germline, CDR1 is LGHDT and CDR2 YNNKEL (reference sequence). Unmatched junction bases numbered 7, after V lost 6 bases and J lost 1 base. This chain's CDR3 is CASRAPSGSRTDTQYF. CDR3 DNA: TGTGCCAGCAGAGCCCCTAGCGGGAGTCGCACAGATACGCAGTATTTT.

Concerning this clone: A read error may produce the germline difference seen at one junction end. The chain carries TRBV7-7 and TRBJ2-7, with 8 bases identical to TRBD1. The CDR3 has 13 residues. Germline CDR1 reads SSHAT; CDR2 reads FNYEAQ (reference sequence). CDR3 bases: TGTGCTAGCAGCTTCCAGGGGGCGGCCGAGCAGTACTTC. This codes for CASSFQGAAEQYF.

This chain joins TRBV13 and TRBJ2-7; a weak D match, TRBD1 (5 bases). Trimming cost V 6 bases and J 7 bases, with 19 bases left between them. CDR3 length: 14 residues. Germline-derived CDR1 and CDR2 are PRHDT and FYEKMQ (reference sequence). CDR3 DNA sequence: TGTGCCAGCAGGGATGCAAGGGGTGTGGGGGAGCAGTACTTC. Protein sequence: CASRDARGVGEQYF.

This clone was detected ten times or more. CDR3 sequence: CASSQGTRRDSPLHF. CDR3 in DNA: TGCGCCAGCAGCCAGGGGACACGGAGAGATTCACCCCTCCACTTT. This chain uses TRBV4-3 with TRBJ1-6, with D perhaps matching TRBD1 (6 bases). The ends were cut back, 3 bases at V and 8 bases at J, with 14 bases in the middle. Germline V gene data show CDR1 as LGHNA and CDR2 as YSLEER. CDR3 length: 15 amino acids.

This chain joins TRBV28 and TRBJ1-2, with 9 positions matching TRBD1. The CDR3 is made up of 15 amino acids. Germline V gene sequence: CDR1 MDHEN, CDR2 SYDVKM. The J segment lost 5 bases and the V segment lost 4 bases, leaving 8 bases of the junction unmatched. CDR3 sequence (DNA): TGTGCCAGCAGTTCCCCCGGGACAGGGTTGTATGGCTACACCTTC. Its translation: CASSSPGTGLYGYTF.

J is TRBJ1-1 and V is TRBV12-3 or TRBV12-4; D remains ambiguous. The CDR3 spans 13 residues. V lost 8 bases and J 3 bases, leaving 13 bases between the germline ends. DNA of the CDR3: TGTGCCAGCGGTCAGGAACAGCACACTGAAGCTTTCTTT. Translation gives CASGQEQHTEAFF.

This chain uses TRBV29-1 with TRBJ2-7, with D perhaps TRBD1 (6 bases). The CDR3 is 13 amino acids. Looked up from germline, CDR1 is SQVTM and CDR2 is ANQGSEA. The ends were cut back, 4 bases at V and 6 bases at J, with 16 bases in the middle. The CDR3 sequence is CSVGGQGRSEQYF. CDR3 nucleotides: TGCAGCGTTGGGGGGCAGGGAAGGTCCGAGCAGTACTTC.

This rearrangement joins TRBV7-6 to TRBJ2-1; TRBD2 agrees at 11 bases. This CDR3 contains 17 residues. Trimming removed 5 bases from V and 9 bases from J; junction bases left unmatched: 15. The germline V gene encodes CDR1 SGHVS and CDR2 FNYEAQ. CDR3 protein: CASSPTPTSGSSAEQFF. The CDR3 DNA reads TGTGCCAGCAGCCCAACCCCCACTAGCGGGAGTTCGGCTGAGCAGTTCTTC.

Comment on this clone: A read error may account for a junction end that differs from germline. The chain carries TRBV10-3 and TRBJ2-7; the match to TRBD2 covers 7 bases. This CDR3 has 13 residues. Per germline, CDR1 ENHRY and CDR2 SYGVKD. The chain's CDR3 is CAISPGGSNERYF. The DNA of the CDR3 is TGTGCCATCAGCCCTGGCGGGAGTAACGAGCGGTACTTC.

The chain recombines TRBV15 with TRBJ2-1; 10 nucleotides line up with TRBD2. Trimming took 1 base from V and 7 from J; bases not matched to a gene: 1. The CDR3 is 14 residues long. The germline gives CDR1 LNHNV, CDR2 YYDKDF (reference sequence). The CDR3 coding sequence is TGTGCCACCAGCAGAGTGGGACTAGCGAATGAGCAGTTCTTC. It yields the protein CATSRVGLANEQFF. Using reference TRBV15 and TRBJ2-1 for the parts outside the CDR3, the full variable domain is DAMVIQNPRYQVTQFGKPVTLSCSQTLNHNVMYWYQQKSSQAPKLLFHYYDKDFNNEADTPDNFQSRRPNTSFCFLDIRSPGLGDTAMYLCATSRVGLANEQFFGPGTRLTVL.

With respect to this clone: An end of the junction does not agree with germline; a read error may underlie this. This chain connects TRBV15 to TRBJ1-1, with D possibly being TRBD1 (6 bases). Germline V gene lookup returns CDR1 LNHNV and CDR2 YYDKDF (reference sequence). The CDR3 covers 12 residues. The CDR3 coding sequence is TGTGCCACCAGCACAGGGGCCACTGGAGCTTTCTTT. It is translated as CATSTGATGAFF.

The chain is built from TRBV28 and TRBJ1-5; 7 bases match TRBD1. The CDR3 is 13 residues long. Trimming cost V 6 bases and J 4 bases; bases outside gene matches: 3. The germline gives CDR1 MDHEN, CDR2 SYDVKM. This CDR3 is CASRGQQNQPQHF. CDR3 bases: TGTGCCAGCAGGGGACAGCAGAATCAGCCCCAGCATTTT.

V usage is TRBV15 and J usage is TRBJ2-1; tentative D call: TRBD2 (6 bases). Germline CDR1 and CDR2: LNHNV and YYDKDF (reference sequence). Trimming cost V 3 bases and J 3 bases, with 15 bases left between them. This CDR3 spans 16 amino acids. The DNA for the CDR3 is TGTGCCACCAGCAGCCATAGCGGAGAGATCTACAATGAGCAGTTCTTC. It specifies CATSSHSGEIYNEQFF. Using reference TRBV15 and TRBJ2-1 for the parts outside the CDR3, the full variable domain is DAMVIQNPRYQVTQFGKPVTLSCSQTLNHNVMYWYQQKSSQAPKLLFHYYDKDFNNEADTPDNFQSRRPNTSFCFLDIRSPGLGDTAMYLCATSSHSGEIYNEQFFGPGTRLTVL.